This TCR beta chain was obtained from a study of blood T cell repertoires in COVID-19. Participants in the exposed group had met a COVID-19 case in the 2 weeks before joining the study. Per germline, CDR1 SGHNT and CDR2 YYREEE (reference sequence). With 1 base removed from V and 4 bases from J, the gap between germline ends came to 8 bases. The CDR3 covers 13 residues. Repertoires were generated with immunoSEQ multiplex PCR, while TCRdb's copy carries only in-frame clones and drops some. Among around 330,000 clones listed, approximately 81% were seen once. Sequences were obtained from PBMCs or T cells enriched from blood (not recorded which). This chain joins TRBV5-4 and TRBJ2-5; no firm D call. The sequence was obtained from a woman in her twenties or thirties who had been exposed to COVID-19. DNA for the CDR3: TGTGCCAGCAGCTTGAGCCCTCCAGAGACCCAGTACTTC. It encodes CASSLSPPETQYF.